This T cell receptor (beta chain) was identified in a study of blood T cells in healthy people across ages. Details on this clonotype: Its antigen remains unknown.

Study conclusions and caveats: In older individuals, TCR beta diversity per million T cells was lower, falling roughly linearly with age.

Caucasian, healthy and from Russia, the donors were aged between 6 and 90. The germline V gene encodes CDR1 ENHRY and CDR2 SYGVKD. There are 16 residues in the CDR3. The J segment lost 5 bases and the V segment lost 3 bases, leaving 5 bases of the junction unmatched. It was with a sample-barcoded 5' primer and a J-beta primer mix that a second PCR of about 6 to 12 cycles was run. Every single cDNA molecule received a tag from a template-switch adaptor with 12 random nucleotides. Every sample gave at least 3 million paired-end reads containing CDR3. MiXCR, applied by TCRdb to the 5' RACE reads, yields one record per CDR3 protein. Among 1.4 million or so distinct CDR3 sequences listed, 40% to 45% were seen once.

The sample comprised blood. The chain links TRBV10-3 to TRBJ2-5; TRBD2 aligns across 14 bases. The origin of this receptor is a woman younger than 35 in good health. The CDR3 nucleotides are TGTGCCATCAGTGACCCGACTAGCGGGGGGGCCGAGACCCAGTACTTC. It is translated as CAISDPTSGGAETQYF.